This T cell receptor (beta chain) is from a study of T cell changes during pregnancy in multiple sclerosis. Generated by immunoSEQ multiplex PCR, the TCRdb table keeps only in-frame clones and is missing some. The sample holds 30,000 to 45,000 clones, approximately 90% seen once. The input for sequencing was CD8+ T cells from peripheral blood mononuclear cells, taken before pregnancy. This clonotype was sampled from a female donor with multiple sclerosis, enrolled in a pregnancy study.

The CDR3 coding sequence is TGTGCCAGCAGCCTGGACAGGGAACGGTCACCCCTCCACTTT. This translates into CASSLDRERSPLHF. The chain carries TRBV5-8 and TRBJ1-6, with 8 bases that match TRBD1. The CDR3 covers 14 residues. The J segment lost 10 bases and the V segment lost 4 bases, leaving 7 bases of the junction unmatched. The V gene's germline CDR1 is SGHTS and CDR2 YDEGEE.